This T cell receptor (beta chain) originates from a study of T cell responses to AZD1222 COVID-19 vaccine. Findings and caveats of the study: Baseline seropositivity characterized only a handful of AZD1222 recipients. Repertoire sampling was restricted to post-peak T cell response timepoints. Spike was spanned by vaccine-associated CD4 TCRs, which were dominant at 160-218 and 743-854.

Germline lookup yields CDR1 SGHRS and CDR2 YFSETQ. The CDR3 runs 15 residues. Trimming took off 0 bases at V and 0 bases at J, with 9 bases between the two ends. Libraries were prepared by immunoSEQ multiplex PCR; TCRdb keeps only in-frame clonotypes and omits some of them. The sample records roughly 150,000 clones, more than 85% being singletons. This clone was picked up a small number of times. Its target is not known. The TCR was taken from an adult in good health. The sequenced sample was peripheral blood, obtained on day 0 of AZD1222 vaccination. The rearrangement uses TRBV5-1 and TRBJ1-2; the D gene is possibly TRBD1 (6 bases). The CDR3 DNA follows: TGCGCCAGCAGCTTGGGAGGGGGAGCTAACTATGGCTACACCTTC. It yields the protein CASSLGGGANYGYTF.